This T cell receptor beta chain originates from a study of cytomegalovirus exposure and HLA in healthy donors. The PCR was carried out with 60 Vbeta primers and 13 Jbeta primers. The assay was immunoSEQ multiplex PCR, and TCRdb's table has in-frame clones only and misses some. The sample lists approximately 200,000 clones, less than 85% seen once, with under 2% in the top ten. Remarks on this clone: Its matching antigen is unknown.

Findings and caveats of the study: By a later analysis, the bulk of CMV-associated TCR beta chains appeared HLA-restricted.

The length of the CDR3 is 17 residues. Trimming removed 3 bases from V and 1 base from J; junction bases left unmatched: 7. The germline CDR1 and CDR2 sequences are KGHSH and LQKENI. This sequence originates from a girl aged 10 to 17 in good health and CMV-seropositive. The specimen was PBMCs. The genes are TRBV18 and TRBJ2-5; 11 nucleotides align to TRBD2. The CDR3 sequence: CASSPMISGGAQETQYF. The CDR3 DNA reads as TGTGCCAGCTCACCGATGATTAGCGGGGGGGCCCAAGAGACCCAGTACTTC.